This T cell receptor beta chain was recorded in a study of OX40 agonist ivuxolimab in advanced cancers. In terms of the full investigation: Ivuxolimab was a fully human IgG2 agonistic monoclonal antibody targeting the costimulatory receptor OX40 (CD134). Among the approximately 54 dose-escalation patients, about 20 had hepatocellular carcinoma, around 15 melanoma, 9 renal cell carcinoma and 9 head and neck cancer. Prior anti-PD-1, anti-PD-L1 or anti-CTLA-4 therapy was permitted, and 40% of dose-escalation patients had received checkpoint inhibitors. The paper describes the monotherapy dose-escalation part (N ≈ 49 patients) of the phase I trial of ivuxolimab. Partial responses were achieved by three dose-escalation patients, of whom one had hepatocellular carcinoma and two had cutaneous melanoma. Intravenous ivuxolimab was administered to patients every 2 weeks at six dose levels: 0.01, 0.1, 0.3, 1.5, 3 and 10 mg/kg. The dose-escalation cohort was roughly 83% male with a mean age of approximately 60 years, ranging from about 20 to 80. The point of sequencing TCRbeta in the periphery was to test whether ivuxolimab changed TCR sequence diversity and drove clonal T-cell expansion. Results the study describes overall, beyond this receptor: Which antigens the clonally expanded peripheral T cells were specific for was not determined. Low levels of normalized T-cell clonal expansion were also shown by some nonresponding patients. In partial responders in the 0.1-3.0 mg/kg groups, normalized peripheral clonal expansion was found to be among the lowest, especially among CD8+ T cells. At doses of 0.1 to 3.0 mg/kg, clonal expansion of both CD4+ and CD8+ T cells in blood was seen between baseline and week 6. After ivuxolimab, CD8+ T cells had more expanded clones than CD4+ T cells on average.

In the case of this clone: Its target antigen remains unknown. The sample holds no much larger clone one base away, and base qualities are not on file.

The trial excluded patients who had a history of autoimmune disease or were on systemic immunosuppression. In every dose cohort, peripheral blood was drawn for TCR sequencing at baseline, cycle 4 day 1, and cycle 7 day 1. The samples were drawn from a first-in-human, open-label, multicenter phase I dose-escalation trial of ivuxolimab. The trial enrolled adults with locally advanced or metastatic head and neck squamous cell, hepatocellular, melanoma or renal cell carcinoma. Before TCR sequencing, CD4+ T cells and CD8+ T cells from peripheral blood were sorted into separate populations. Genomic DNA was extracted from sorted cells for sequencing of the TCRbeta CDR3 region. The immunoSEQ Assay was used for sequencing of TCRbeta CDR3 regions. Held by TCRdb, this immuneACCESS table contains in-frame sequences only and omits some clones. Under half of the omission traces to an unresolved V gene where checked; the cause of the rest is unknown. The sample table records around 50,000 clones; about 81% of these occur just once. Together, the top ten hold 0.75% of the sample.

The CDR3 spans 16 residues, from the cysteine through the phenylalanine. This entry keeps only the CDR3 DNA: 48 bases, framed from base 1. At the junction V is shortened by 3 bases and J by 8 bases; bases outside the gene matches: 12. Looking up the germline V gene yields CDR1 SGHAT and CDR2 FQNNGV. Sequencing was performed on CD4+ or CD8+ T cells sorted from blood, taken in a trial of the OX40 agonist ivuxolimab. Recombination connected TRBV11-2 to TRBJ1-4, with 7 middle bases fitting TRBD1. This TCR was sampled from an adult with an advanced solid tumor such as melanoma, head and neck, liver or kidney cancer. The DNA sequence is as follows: TGTGCCAGCAGCTTGGGCTCAGGGGGGGTAGTGGAAAAACTGTTTTTT. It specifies CASSLGSGGVVEKLFF.